The T cell receptor beta chain described here comes from a study of blood T cell repertoires in COVID-19. Study as a whole: PBMCs, B-cell-depleted T cells, or T cells were the source of the cDNA or gDNA that made up the material.

Per the authors' pipeline: Estimates of nucleated cell counts were drawn from the amplification of reference gene primers. Sequencing was performed with immunoSEQ multiplex PCR; in TCRdb, only in-frame clones are kept and a portion is missing. V and J calls and clone size are given by that table; D and trimming were obtained from the DNA. The sample includes more than 85,000 clones, 84% of them seen just once. The receptor was isolated from a human donor in a cohort sampled during active COVID-19. The sample comprised peripheral blood.

This CDR3 is CASSLLAGGIGTDTQYF. In DNA form, the CDR3 reads TGTGCCAGCAGTTTACTAGCGGGAGGGATCGGCACAGATACGCAGTATTTT. V usage is TRBV27 and J usage is TRBJ2-3; 12 nucleotides align to TRBD2. The CDR3 covers 17 residues. The germline gives CDR1 MNHEY, CDR2 SMNVEV (reference sequence). Trimming took 2 bases from V and 1 from J; bases not matched to a gene: 4.